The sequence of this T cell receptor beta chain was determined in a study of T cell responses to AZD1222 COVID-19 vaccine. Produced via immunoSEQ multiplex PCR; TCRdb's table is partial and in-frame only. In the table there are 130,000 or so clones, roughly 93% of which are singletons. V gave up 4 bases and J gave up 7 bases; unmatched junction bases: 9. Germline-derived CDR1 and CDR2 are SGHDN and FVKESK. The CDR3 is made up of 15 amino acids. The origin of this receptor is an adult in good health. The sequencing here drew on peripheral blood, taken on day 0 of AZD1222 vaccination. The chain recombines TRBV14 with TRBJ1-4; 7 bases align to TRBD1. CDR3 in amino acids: CASSRIQGQGEKLFF. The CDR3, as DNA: TGTGCCAGCAGCCGGATACAGGGGCAGGGTGAAAAACTGTTTTTT. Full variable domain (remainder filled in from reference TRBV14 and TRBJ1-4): EAGVTQFPSHSVIEKGQTVTLRCDPISGHDNLYWYRRVMGKEIKFLLHFVKESKQDESGMPNNRFLAERTGGTYSTLKVQPAELEDSGVYFCASSRIQGQGEKLFFGSGTQLSVL.